This record looks at one TCR beta chain sequence and its context. Its specificity is not known. The data derive from a study of shared clonotypes between healthy human individuals. Study overall: CD4 naive cells filled three plates per donor, CD4 memory three, CD8 naive two and CD8 memory one. Study outcomes and limitations: Only blood underwent sampling, and tissue repertoires likely differ.

V lost 6 bases to trimming and J lost 0 bases; unmatched junction nucleotides: 10. Germline V gene lookup returns CDR1 MNHNY and CDR2 SVGAGI (reference sequence). CDR3 length equals 16 residues. TCRdb's copy holds only in-frame clones and misses some; the assay was immunoSEQ multiplex PCR. The sample shows around 1.1 million clones, approximately 75% of them seen only once. The sample was memory CD4+ T cells from PBMCs. The subset was: CD45RA-negative fraction. The sequence was collected from a man between 18 and 35 years old in good health. Some clones in this sample may be carry-over from other donors' samples. The rearrangement uses TRBV6-6 and TRBJ2-7, with 8 bases aligning to TRBD2. CDR3 DNA: TGTGCCAGCAGCCCACCCCCTAGCGGGCCCTCCTACGAGCAGTACTTC. Protein: CASSPPPSGPSYEQYF.